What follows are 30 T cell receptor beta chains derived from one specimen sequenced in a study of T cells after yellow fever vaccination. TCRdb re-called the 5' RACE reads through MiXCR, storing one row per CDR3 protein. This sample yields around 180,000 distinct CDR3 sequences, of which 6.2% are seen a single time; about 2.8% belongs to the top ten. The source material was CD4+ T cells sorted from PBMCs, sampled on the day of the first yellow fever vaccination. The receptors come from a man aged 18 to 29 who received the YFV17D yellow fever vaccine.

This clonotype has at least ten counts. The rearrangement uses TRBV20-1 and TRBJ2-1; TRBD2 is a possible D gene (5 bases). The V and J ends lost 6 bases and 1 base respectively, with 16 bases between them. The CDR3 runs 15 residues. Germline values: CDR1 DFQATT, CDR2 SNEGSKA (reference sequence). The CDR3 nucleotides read TGCAGTGCCGCTAGAATCGGGGTGTCCTACAATGAGCAGTTCTTC. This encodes CSAARIGVSYNEQFF.

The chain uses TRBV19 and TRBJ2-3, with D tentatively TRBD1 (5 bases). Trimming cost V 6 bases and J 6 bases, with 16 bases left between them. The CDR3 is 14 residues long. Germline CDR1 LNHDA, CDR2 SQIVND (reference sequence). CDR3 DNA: TGTGCCAGTAGGATGCAGGGATATTTGGATACGCAGTATTTT. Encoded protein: CASRMQGYLDTQYF.

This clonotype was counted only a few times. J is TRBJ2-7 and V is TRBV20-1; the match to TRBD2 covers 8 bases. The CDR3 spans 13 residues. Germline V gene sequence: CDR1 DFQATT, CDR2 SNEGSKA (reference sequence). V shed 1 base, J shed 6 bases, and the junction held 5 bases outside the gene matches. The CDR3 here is CSARAGGAAEQYV. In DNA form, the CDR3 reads TGCAGTGCTAGAGCCGGGGGGGCGGCCGAGCAGTACGTC.

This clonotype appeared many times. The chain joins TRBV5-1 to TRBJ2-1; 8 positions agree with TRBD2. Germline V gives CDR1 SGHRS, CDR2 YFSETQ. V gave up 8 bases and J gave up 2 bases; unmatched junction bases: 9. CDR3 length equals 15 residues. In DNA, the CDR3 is TGCGCCAGTACCCTCGGACTAGCAGCCTACAATGAGCAGTTCTTC. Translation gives CASTLGLAAYNEQFF.

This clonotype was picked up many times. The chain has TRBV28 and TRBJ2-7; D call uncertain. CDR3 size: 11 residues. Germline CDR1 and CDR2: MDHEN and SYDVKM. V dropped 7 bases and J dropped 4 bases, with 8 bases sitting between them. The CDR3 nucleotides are TGTGCCAGCAAAGGGAATTACGAGCAGTACGTC. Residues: CASKGNYEQYV.

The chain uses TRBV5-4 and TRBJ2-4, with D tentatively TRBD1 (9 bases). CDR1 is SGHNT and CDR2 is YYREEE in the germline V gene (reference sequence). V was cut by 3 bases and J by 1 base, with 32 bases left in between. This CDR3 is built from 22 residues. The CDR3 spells CASSWRSGLAGTGNRAKNIQYF. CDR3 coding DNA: TGTGCCAGCAGCTGGCGGTCAGGCTTAGCGGGGACAGGGAATCGGGCCAAAAACATTCAGTACTTC.

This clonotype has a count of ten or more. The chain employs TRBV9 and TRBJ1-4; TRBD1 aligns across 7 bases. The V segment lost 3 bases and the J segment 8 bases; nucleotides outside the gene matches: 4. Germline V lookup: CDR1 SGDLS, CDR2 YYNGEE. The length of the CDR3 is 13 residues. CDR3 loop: CASSGQGGEKLFF. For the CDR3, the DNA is TGTGCCAGCAGCGGACAGGGCGGCGAAAAACTGTTTTTT.

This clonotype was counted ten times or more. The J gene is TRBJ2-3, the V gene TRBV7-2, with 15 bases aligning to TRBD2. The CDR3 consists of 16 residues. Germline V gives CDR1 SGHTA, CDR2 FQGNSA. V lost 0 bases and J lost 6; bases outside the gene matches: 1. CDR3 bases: TGTGCCAGCAGCTTAGCCGGGACTAGCGGGGGGGATACGCAGTATTTT. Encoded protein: CASSLAGTSGGDTQYF.

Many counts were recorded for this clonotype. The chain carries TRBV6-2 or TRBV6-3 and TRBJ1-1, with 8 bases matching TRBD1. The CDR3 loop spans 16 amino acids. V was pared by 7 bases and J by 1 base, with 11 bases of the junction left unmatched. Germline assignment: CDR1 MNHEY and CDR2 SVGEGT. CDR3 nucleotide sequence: TGTGCCAGCATCACGGCGGCAGGGGGCCGGAACACTGAAGCTTTCTTT. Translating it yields CASITAAGGRNTEAFF.

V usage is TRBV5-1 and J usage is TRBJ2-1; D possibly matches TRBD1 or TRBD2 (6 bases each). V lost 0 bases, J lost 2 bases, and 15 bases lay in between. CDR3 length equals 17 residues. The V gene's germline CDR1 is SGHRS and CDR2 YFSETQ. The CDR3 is CASSLGVGGVPYNEQFF. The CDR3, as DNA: TGCGCCAGCAGCTTGGGGGTCGGGGGCGTTCCCTACAATGAGCAGTTCTTC.

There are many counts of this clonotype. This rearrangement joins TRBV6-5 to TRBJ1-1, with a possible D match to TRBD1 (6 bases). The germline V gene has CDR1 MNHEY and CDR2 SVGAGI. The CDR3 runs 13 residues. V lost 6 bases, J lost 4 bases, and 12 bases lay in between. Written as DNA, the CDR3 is TGTGCCAGCAGGCGACAGGCGAGCACTGAAGCTTTCTTT. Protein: CASRRQASTEAFF.

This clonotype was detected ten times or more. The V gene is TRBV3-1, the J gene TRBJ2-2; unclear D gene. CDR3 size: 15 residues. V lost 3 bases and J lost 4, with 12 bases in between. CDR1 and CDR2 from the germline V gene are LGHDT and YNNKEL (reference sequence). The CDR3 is CASSQRKYGTGELFF. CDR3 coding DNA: TGTGCCAGCAGCCAGAGGAAATACGGCACCGGGGAGCTGTTTTTT.

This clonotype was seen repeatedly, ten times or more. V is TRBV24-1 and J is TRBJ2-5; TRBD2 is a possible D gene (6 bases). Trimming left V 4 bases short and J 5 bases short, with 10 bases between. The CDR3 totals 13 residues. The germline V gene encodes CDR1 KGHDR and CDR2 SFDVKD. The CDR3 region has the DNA TGTGCCACCAGTGAATCGGGGGTTGAGACCCAGTACTTC. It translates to CATSESGVETQYF.

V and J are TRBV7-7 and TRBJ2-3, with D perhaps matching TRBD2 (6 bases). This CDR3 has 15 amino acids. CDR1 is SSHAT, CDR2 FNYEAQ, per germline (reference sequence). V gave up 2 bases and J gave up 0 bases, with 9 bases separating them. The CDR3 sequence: CASSLSAGSTDTQYF. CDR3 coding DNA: TGTGCCAGCAGCTTAAGTGCGGGGAGCACAGATACGCAGTATTTT.

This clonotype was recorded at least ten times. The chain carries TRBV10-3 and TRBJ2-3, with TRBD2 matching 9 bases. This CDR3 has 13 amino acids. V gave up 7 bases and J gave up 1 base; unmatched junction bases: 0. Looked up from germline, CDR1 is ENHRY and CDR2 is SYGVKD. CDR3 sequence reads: CAITSGGTDTQYF. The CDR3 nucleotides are TGTGCCATCACTAGCGGGGGCACAGATACGCAGTATTTT.

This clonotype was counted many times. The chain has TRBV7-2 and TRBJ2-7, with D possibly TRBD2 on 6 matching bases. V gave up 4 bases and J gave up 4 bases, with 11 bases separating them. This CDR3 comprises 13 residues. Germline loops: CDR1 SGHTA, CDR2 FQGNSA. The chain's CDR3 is CASSSGRGYEQYF. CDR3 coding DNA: TGTGCCAGCAGCTCGGGACGGGGGTACGAGCAGTACTTC.

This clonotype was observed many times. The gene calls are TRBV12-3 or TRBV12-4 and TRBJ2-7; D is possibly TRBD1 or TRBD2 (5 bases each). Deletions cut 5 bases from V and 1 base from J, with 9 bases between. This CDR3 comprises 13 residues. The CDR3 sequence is CASSRDGSYEQYF. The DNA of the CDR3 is TGTGCCAGCAGTAGGGACGGTTCCTACGAGCAGTACTTC.

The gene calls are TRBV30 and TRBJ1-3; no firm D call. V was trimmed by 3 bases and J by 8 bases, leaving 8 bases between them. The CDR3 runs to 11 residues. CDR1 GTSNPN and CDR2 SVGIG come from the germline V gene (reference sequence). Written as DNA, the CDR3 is TGTGCCTGGAGCAAACGGGACACCATATATTTT. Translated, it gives CAWSKRDTIYF.

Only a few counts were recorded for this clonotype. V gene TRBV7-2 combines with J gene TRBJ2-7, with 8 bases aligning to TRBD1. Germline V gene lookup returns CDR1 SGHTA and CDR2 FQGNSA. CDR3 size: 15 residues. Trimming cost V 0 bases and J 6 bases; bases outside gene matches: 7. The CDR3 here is CASSLAQRTGFEQYF. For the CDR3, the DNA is TGTGCCAGCAGCTTAGCGCAGCGGACAGGGTTCGAGCAGTACTTC. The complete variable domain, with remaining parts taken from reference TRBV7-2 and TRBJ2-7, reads GAGVSQSPSNKVTEKGKDVELRCDPISGHTALYWYRQSLGQGLEFLIYFQGNSAPDKSGLPSDRFSAERTGGSVSTLTIQRTQQEDSAVYLCASSLAQRTGFEQYFGPGTRLTVT.

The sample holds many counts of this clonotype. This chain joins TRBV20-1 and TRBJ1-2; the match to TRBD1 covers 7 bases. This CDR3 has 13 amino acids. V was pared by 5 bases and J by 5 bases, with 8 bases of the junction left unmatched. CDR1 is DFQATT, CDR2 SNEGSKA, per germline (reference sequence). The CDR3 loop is CSAPKARGYGYTF. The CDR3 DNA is TGCAGTGCTCCTAAGGCCAGGGGGTATGGCTACACCTTC.

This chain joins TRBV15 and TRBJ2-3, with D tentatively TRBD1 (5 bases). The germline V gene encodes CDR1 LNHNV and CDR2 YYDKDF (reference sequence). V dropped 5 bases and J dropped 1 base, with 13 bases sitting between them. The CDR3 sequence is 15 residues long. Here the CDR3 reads CATSRQKTRTDTQYF. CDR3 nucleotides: TGTGCCACCAGCCGACAGAAGACGCGCACAGATACGCAGTATTTT.

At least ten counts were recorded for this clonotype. CDR3 amino acids: CASSLVGGGNQPQHF. CDR3 coding DNA: TGTGCCAGCAGCTTAGTCGGCGGGGGCAATCAGCCCCAGCATTTT. The rearrangement links TRBV7-2 to TRBJ1-5, with no clear D. This CDR3 is 15 amino acids long. CDR1 and CDR2 from the germline V gene are SGHTA and FQGNSA. Trimming stripped 1 base from V and 2 bases from J, with 9 bases between.

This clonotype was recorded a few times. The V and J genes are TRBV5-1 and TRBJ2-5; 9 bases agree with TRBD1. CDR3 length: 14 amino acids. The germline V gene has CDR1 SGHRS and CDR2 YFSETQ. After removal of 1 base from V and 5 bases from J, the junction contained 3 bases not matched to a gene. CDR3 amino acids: CASSLRTGEETQYF. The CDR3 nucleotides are TGCGCCAGCAGCTTGAGGACAGGGGAGGAGACCCAGTACTTC.

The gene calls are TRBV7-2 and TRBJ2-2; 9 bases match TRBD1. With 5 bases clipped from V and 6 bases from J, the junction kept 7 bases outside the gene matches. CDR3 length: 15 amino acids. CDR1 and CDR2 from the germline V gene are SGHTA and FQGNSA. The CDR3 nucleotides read TGTGCCAGCAGCCCGTGGACAGGGGCCGCCGGGGAGCTGTTTTTT. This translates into CASSPWTGAAGELFF. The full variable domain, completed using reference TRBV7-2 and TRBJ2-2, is GAGVSQSPSNKVTEKGKDVELRCDPISGHTALYWYRQSLGQGLEFLIYFQGNSAPDKSGLPSDRFSAERTGGSVSTLTIQRTQQEDSAVYLCASSPWTGAAGELFFGEGSRLTVL.

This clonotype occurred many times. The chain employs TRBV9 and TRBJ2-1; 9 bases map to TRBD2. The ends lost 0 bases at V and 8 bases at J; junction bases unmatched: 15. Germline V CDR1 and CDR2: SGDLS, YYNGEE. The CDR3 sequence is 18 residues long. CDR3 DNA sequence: TGTGCCAGCAGCGTAGGCTCAGTCGGGGCGGGGGGGACACATGAGCAGTTCTTC. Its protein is CASSVGSVGAGGTHEQFF.

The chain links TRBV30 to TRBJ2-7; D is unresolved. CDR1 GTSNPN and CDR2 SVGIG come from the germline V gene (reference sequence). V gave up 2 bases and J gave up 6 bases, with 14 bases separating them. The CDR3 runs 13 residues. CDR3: CAWSSFSRSEQYF. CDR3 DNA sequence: TGTGCCTGGAGTAGTTTTTCGCGCAGCGAGCAGTACTTC.

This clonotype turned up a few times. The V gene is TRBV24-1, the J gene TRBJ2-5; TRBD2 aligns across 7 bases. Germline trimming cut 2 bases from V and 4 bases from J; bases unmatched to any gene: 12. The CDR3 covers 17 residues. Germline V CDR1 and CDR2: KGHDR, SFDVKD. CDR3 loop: CATSDSLSGEGGETQYF. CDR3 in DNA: TGTGCCACCAGTGATTCTCTCTCCGGGGAGGGTGGAGAGACCCAGTACTTC.

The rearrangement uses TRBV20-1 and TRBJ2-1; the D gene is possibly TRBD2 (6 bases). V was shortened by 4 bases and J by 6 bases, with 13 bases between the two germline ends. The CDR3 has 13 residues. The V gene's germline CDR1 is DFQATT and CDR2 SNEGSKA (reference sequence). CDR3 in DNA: TGCAGTGCTATTCTGGCGGGGACCAATGAGCAGTTCTTC. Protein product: CSAILAGTNEQFF.

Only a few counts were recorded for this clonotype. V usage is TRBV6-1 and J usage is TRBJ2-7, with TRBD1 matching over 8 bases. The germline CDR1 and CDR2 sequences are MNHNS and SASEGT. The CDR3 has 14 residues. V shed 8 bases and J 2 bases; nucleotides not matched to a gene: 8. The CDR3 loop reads CASLTTGATYEQYF. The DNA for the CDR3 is TGTGCCAGCTTGACGACAGGGGCTACCTACGAGCAGTACTTC.

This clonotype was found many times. CDR3 sequence: CAISETRPGELGTDTQYF. The DNA for the CDR3 is TGTGCCATCAGTGAGACGCGTCCAGGGGAATTGGGCACAGATACGCAGTATTTT. The chain combines TRBV10-3 with TRBJ2-3; D perhaps matches TRBD1 (6 bases). The CDR3 has 18 residues. Trimming pared 2 bases from V and 1 base from J, leaving 19 bases between. The V gene's germline CDR1 is ENHRY and CDR2 SYGVKD.